This T cell receptor (beta chain) was recovered during a study of blood T cell repertoires in COVID-19. About the research overall: The samples span acute and convalescent COVID-19 from the United States, Italy and Spain. T cells, B-cell-depleted T cells, or PBMCs supplied cDNA or gDNA.

Source study methods: For nucleated cells, counts were estimated from reference gene primer amplification. The method was immunoSEQ multiplex PCR; TCRdb's version includes in-frame clones alone and lacks a portion of them. V and J calls and clone size follow that table, whereas D and trimming were derived from the DNA. The repertoire has 90,000 or so clones, roughly 84% of them found once; the top ten carry around 25%. V was shortened by 9 bases and J by 5 bases, with 5 bases between the two germline ends. The CDR3 spans 10 residues. Germline V CDR1 and CDR2: MDHEN, SYDVKM. The chain couples TRBV28 to TRBJ1-5; D is unclear. The sequence derives from a man in his sixties with acute or convalescent COVID-19. Sequenced material: peripheral blood. The CDR3 protein is CASHYQPQHF. CDR3 sequence (DNA): TGTGCCAGTCACTATCAGCCCCAGCATTTT.